This TCR beta chain was found in a study of sequential checkpoint blockade in melanoma. The overall study: Randomization was 1:1 between first-line nivolumab→ipilimumab and ipilimumab→nivolumab. After both sequences, patients received maintenance nivolumab.

This table comes from immunoSEQ multiplex PCR, and its TCRdb copy is limited to in-frame clones, with some not included. The sample lists under 20,000 clones; about 86% were seen once. Germline values: CDR1 LGHNA, CDR2 YNFKEQ. Germline trimming cut 0 bases from V and 6 bases from J; bases unmatched to any gene: 7. The CDR3 length is 16 residues. Stated treatment: randomized to nivolumab then ipilimumab (arm A) or the reverse (arm B). No patient had prior DNA-damaging chemotherapy. Live CD3+CD8+ CD19− CD56− cells were sorted from PBMCs. The TCR comes from a human donor with melanoma. This sequence joins TRBV4-2 and TRBJ2-1, with 8 bases lining up with TRBD1. The material sequenced was CD8+ T cells sorted from blood (inferred from file names), taken from a patient given nivolumab and ipilimumab in sequence. The CDR3 DNA reads as TGTGCCAGCAGCCAAGAAGACAGGGGAGCCTTCAATGAGCAGTTCTTC. Translation: CASSQEDRGAFNEQFF.